Listed below are T cell receptor beta chains from one sample, sequenced in a study of post-analysis software for immune sequencing data. Each CDR3 protein is one row after TCRdb ran MiXCR on the PCR reads. The sample contains roughly 400,000 distinct CDR3 sequences, 39% of which appear only once. Specimen: blood. These receptors all stem from a girl aged 2-10 years with multiple sclerosis. Both conserved end residues are part of each CDR3. The D gene is left open where the match is weak. Clone size appears in some rows only: once, few, many, or a class for an expanded clone.

>TRBV29-1|-|few|TRBJ1-2
TGCAGCGTTCAGGCGGTATATGGCTACACCTTC
CSVQAVYGYTF
>TRBV4-1|TRBD1|few|TRBJ2-7
TGCGCCAGCAGCCAAGTAGCAGGGGGCCTCGACGAGCAGTACTTC
CASSQVAGGLDEQYF
>TRBV6-5|-|-|TRBJ2-2
TGTGCCAGCAGTTACTCGAGTAGTAGGACCCCAAACACCGGGGAGCTGTTTTTT
CASSYSSSRTPNTGELFF
>TRBV12-3/TRBV12-4|TRBD1|few|TRBJ1-5
TGTGCCAGCAGTGACGTCGACAGGGGGCTACAGCCCCAGCATTTT
CASSDVDRGLQPQHF
>TRBV6-6|-|-|TRBJ2-1
TGTGCCGGCAGTCCTATGATTACCATGAGCTCCTACAATGAGCAGTTCTTC
CAGSPMITMSSYNEQFF
>TRBV11-1|-|few|TRBJ2-1
TGTGCCAGCAGCATTCCGGACTGGGCCAATGAGCAGTTCTTC
CASSIPDWANEQFF
>TRBV7-8|-|-|TRBJ1-5
TGTGCCAGCAGCGTAGTGGGGGGGACCAATCAGCCCCAGCATTTT
CASSVVGGTNQPQHF
>TRBV6-2/TRBV6-3|TRBD1|-|TRBJ1-6
TGTGCCAGCAGTTACCTAGGACAGGGCCGTTCACCCCTCCACTTT
CASSYLGQGRSPLHF
>TRBV4-1|-|-|TRBJ2-3
TGCGCCAGCAGCCGGATTGGTCGCACAGATACGCAGTATTTT
CASSRIGRTDTQYF
>TRBV20-1|TRBD1|few|TRBJ2-7
TGCAGTGCTAGACCGTCCGGGACAGTAACCTACGAGCAGTACTTC
CSARPSGTVTYEQYF
>TRBV6-1|-|few|TRBJ1-2
TGTGCCAGTAAAGCCATCCAGGTCTATGGCTACACCTTC
CASKAIQVYGYTF
>TRBV12-3/TRBV12-4|-|-|TRBJ2-7
TGTGCCGGCAGTTTCCCCTCGGGCGGCACCTACGAGCAGTACTTC
CAGSFPSGGTYEQYF
>TRBV25-1|-|few|TRBJ2-5
TGTGCCAGCAGTGAATATGAACAGGGCTGGGGAGAGACCCAGTACTTC
CASSEYEQGWGETQYF
>TRBV20-1|-|-|TRBJ2-7
TGCAGTGCTAAGGGGGACCGGGTCTACGAGCAGTACTTC
CSAKGDRVYEQYF
>TRBV20-1|TRBD2|-|TRBJ2-3
TGCAGTGCTCTAACCCGACTAGCGGGGGATGGAGATACGCAGTATTTT
CSALTRLAGDGDTQYF
>TRBV5-1|-|many|TRBJ2-7
TGCGCCAGCAGCGACCCCCGGAGCCTCTACGAGCAGTACTTC
CASSDPRSLYEQYF
>TRBV20-1|TRBD1|few|TRBJ1-5
TGCAGTGCTAGCGGCGACAGGGGGTCGGATCAGCCCCAGCATTTT
CSASGDRGSDQPQHF
>TRBV5-1|TRBD1|few|TRBJ1-2
TGCGCCAGCAGCTTGGAGTTACAGGGGTCTATGGGCTACACCTTC
CASSLELQGSMGYTF
>TRBV3-1|TRBD2|few|TRBJ2-1
TGTGCCAGCAGCCTCTCTTTGGGACTAGCGGGAAGCTCCTACAATGAGCAGTTCTTC
CASSLSLGLAGSSYNEQFF
>TRBV7-6|-|many|TRBJ2-7
TGTGCCAGCAGCTTAGACGTCTACGAGCAGTACTTC
CASSLDVYEQYF
>TRBV20-1|-|once|TRBJ2-5
TGCAGTGCTAGACCCTATGGGGAGCAGTACTTC
CSARPYGEQYF
>TRBV5-1|-|-|TRBJ2-5
TGCGCCAGCAGCTTGTCTGAGGCCGGGGAGACCCAGTACTTC
CASSLSEAGETQYF
>TRBV2|TRBD1|-|TRBJ2-7
TGTGCCAGCAGATCCCCAGGACAGGGTTTGTACGAGCAGTACTTC
CASRSPGQGLYEQYF
>TRBV6-4|TRBD2|-|TRBJ2-1
TGTGCCAGCACCATAGCGGGGGGGGCCTGCAATGAGCAGTTCTTC
CASTIAGGACNEQFF
>TRBV9|-|-|TRBJ2-1
TGTGCCAGCAGCTTCTCCACGACAAGTCATGAGAATGTGCAGTTCTTC
CASSFSTTSHENVQFF
>TRBV4-2|-|-|TRBJ1-2
TGTGCCAGCAGCCCCCCCGAAACAGGGAATGGTGGCTACACCTTC
CASSPPETGNGGYTF
>TRBV7-3|-|few|TRBJ1-2
TGTGCCAGCAGCTTAACGCCGGCGGGGGGCTACACCTTC
CASSLTPAGGYTF
>TRBV14|TRBD2|-|TRBJ2-3
TGTGCCAGCAGCCATAATAGCGGGGTCACAGATACGCAGTATTTT
CASSHNSGVTDTQYF
>TRBV4-1|TRBD2|few|TRBJ2-5
TGCGCCAGCAGCCAAGCTGGCTGGGGGGGTCAAGAGACCCAGTACTTC
CASSQAGWGGQETQYF
>TRBV28|-|-|TRBJ1-5
TGTGCCAGCAGACCTGCCGGACATATGCGCAATCAGCCCCAGCATTTT
CASRPAGHMRNQPQHF
>TRBV7-2|TRBD1|-|TRBJ2-1
TGTGCCAGCAGCATTTGGACAGGGGCTTACAATGAGCAGTTCTTC
CASSIWTGAYNEQFF
>TRBV20-1|-|few|TRBJ1-2
TGCAGTGCCGTCATCAACCGACAGGATTGGCGGAACTATGGCTACACCTTC
CSAVINRQDWRNYGYTF
>TRBV4-2|-|-|TRBJ2-5
TGTGCCAGCAGCCGCTCCGTCGGACTCCAAGAGACCCAGTACTTC
CASSRSVGLQETQYF
>TRBV6-6|-|-|TRBJ2-3
TGTGCCAGCACTGGGACAGATACGCAGTATTTT
CASTGTDTQYF
>TRBV11-2|-|few|TRBJ1-2
TGTGCCAGCAGCGGAAACAGGGACCGCGCCAACTATGGCTACACCTTC
CASSGNRDRANYGYTF
>TRBV10-2|-|few|TRBJ2-1
TGCGCCAGCAGAGCATCCTACAATGAGCAGTTCTTC
CASRASYNEQFF
>TRBV28|-|-|TRBJ2-3
TGTGCCAGCCCTCCCCAGGACAGTGCCACAGATACGCAGTATTTT
CASPPQDSATDTQYF
>TRBV28|-|-|TRBJ2-1
TGTGCCAGCAGTCGGGACCTCTCCTACAATGAGCAGTTCTTC
CASSRDLSYNEQFF
>TRBV6-2/TRBV6-3|-|few|TRBJ1-5
TGTGCCAGCAGTTACTCGTTGTATATGGGGAATCAGCCCCAGCATTTT
CASSYSLYMGNQPQHF
>TRBV20-1|-|few|TRBJ2-5
TGCAGTGCTGTTAGTGAACCCAAGGAGACCCAGTACTTC
CSAVSEPKETQYF